This T cell receptor (beta chain) was observed in a study of T cell responses to AZD1222 COVID-19 vaccine. Clones were sequenced by immunoSEQ multiplex PCR, and TCRdb holds only the in-frame ones, with some missing. Found here are fewer than 130,000 clones, about 94% of them singletons; the top ten hold about 3.1%. Overall study findings and caveats: At baseline, seropositivity was found in only a handful of AZD1222 recipients. Most donors were white British and more were female, and clonal diversity was possibly underestimated. Spike regions recognized by vaccine-associated CD4 TCRs spanned the protein, led by 160-218 and 743-854.

It was second doses at about 4 or about 12 weeks that were pooled. Concerning this clone: Its antigen is as yet unknown.

CDR3 length: 12 amino acids. V shed 3 bases, J shed 9 bases, and the junction held 6 bases outside the gene matches. Germline lookup yields CDR1 SGHRS and CDR2 YFSETQ. The sequences come from peripheral blood, collected 28 days after the second AZD1222 dose. V usage is TRBV5-1 and J usage is TRBJ2-7, with 7 bases lining up with TRBD2. The clonotype originates from an adult who received the AZD1222 COVID-19 vaccine. This chain's CDR3 is CASSSGLEVQYF. The CDR3 coding sequence is TGCGCCAGCAGCTCCGGACTAGAGGTGCAGTACTTC.